The T cell receptor beta chain described here comes from a study of shared clonotypes between healthy human individuals. The overall study: For every donor, three CD4 naive, three CD4 memory, two CD8 naive and one CD8 memory plates were used. Study-level points and caveats: Non-shared clonotypes showed lower generation probabilities than clonotypes common to all four donors.

Splitting the CD4+ cells yielded a CD45RA+ naive subset and a CD45RA-negative memory subset. Data came from immunoSEQ multiplex PCR; TCRdb stores just in-frame clones and leaves some out. The sample contains about 1.4 million clones, approximately 97% of which appear only once. Comment on this clone: Its target is not known.

Germline V gene sequence: CDR1 SGHVS, CDR2 FQNEAQ. This CDR3 has 15 residues. V dropped 2 bases and J dropped 1 base, with 12 bases sitting between them. The sample consisted of naive CD4+ T cells sorted from blood. This sample's subset: CD45RA+ positively selected. The clonotype was recovered from a man younger than 40 in good health. The V call is TRBV7-8, the J call TRBJ2-7, with D perhaps matching TRBD2 (6 bases). CDR3 sequence: CASSLIGGQSYEQYF. CDR3 sequence (DNA): TGTGCCAGCAGCTTAATCGGAGGGCAGTCCTACGAGCAGTACTTC. Together with reference TRBV7-8 and TRBJ2-7, the CDR3 gives the full variable domain: GAGVSQSPRYKVAKRGQDVALRCDPISGHVSLFWYQQALGQGPEFLTYFQNEAQLDKSGLPSDRFFAERPEGSVSTLKIQRTQQEDSAVYLCASSLIGGQSYEQYFGPGTRLTVT.